This is a list of T cell receptor beta chains from one sample in a study of T cell responses to AZD1222 COVID-19 vaccine. Assay: immunoSEQ multiplex PCR; the TCRdb copy retains only in-frame clones and omits some. The table lists approximately 190,000 clones, around 92% of them singletons. The sequencing here drew on peripheral blood, taken on day 0 of AZD1222 vaccination. Receptors were obtained from an adult in good health. CDR3s include the opening cysteine and the closing phenylalanine or tryptophan. D genes are given only for firm matches. Rows may omit the clone size; those that give it use once, few, many or a size class.

15,TRBJ1-6,.,TRBD1,TRBV3-1/TRBV3-2,TGTGCCAGCAGCCTAACGACAGGGGCCTCGAACACCCTCCACTTT,CASSLTTGASNTLHF
14,TRBJ1-5,.,.,TRBV10-3,TGTGCCATCAGTACCTCCGAGGGCAATCAGCCCCAGCATTTT,CAISTSEGNQPQHF
12,TRBJ2-5,.,TRBD2,TRBV29-1,TGCACTACGGGGAGGGGTGTAGAGACCCAGTACTTC,CTTGRGVETQYF
14,TRBJ2-3,.,TRBD2,TRBV28,TGTGCCAGCATGCGACTAGCGGCCACAGATACGCAGTATTTT,CASMRLAATDTQYF
15,TRBJ1-1,.,.,TRBV7-2,TGTGCCAGCAGCCTAGACCCGGGGGGGGACACTGAAGCTTTCTTT,CASSLDPGGDTEAFF
18,TRBJ1-2,.,.,TRBV19,TGTGCCAGTAGTACCACCTTGGTTGTAGCACGCCGAATCTATGGCTACACCTTC,CASSTTLVVARRIYGYTF
16,TRBJ2-7,.,TRBD1,TRBV28,TGTGCCAGCAGTTCCCTAAACAGGGGCGGGCCCTACGAGCAGTACTTC,CASSSLNRGGPYEQYF
13,TRBJ1-1,.,.,TRBV12-5,TGTGCTAGTGGTTTGGAGACGGGAACTCGGGCTTTCTTT,CASGLETGTRAFF
16,TRBJ1-4,.,TRBD1,TRBV4-2,TGTGCCAGCAGCCTCGTACAGGGGGCAATTGGAGAAAAACTGTTTTTT,CASSLVQGAIGEKLFF
13,TRBJ1-2,.,TRBD1,TRBV9,TGTGCCAGCAGCGCGGGACAGGTCTATGGCTACACCTTC,CASSAGQVYGYTF
11,TRBJ2-1,.,.,TRBV11-3,TGTGCCAGCAGCGCCCAGGGTGAGCAGTTCTTC,CASSAQGEQFF
17,TRBJ1-4,.,.,TRBV19,TGTGCCAGTAGTGTCCCCCGGGCGGCTGGGCATAATGAAAAACTGTTTTTT,CASSVPRAAGHNEKLFF
15,TRBJ2-1,.,TRBD1,TRBV14,TGTGCCAGCAGCCGAGGACAGGGATGGGGCAATGAGCAGTTCTTC,CASSRGQGWGNEQFF
16,TRBJ1-2,.,TRBD1,TRBV29-1,TGCAGCGTTGAAGATCGCGGGACAGGACTCCCGACTGGCTACACCTTC,CSVEDRGTGLPTGYTF
14,TRBJ1-1,.,.,TRBV5-4,TGTGCCAGCAGCGTGACCGGAGACCTCACTGAAGCTTTCTTT,CASSVTGDLTEAFF
14,TRBJ1-3,.,.,TRBV6-6,TGTGCCAGCAGTCCCCGGACGGTGGGAAACACCATATATTTT,CASSPRTVGNTIYF
14,TRBJ1-2,.,TRBD1,TRBV19,TGTGCCAGTAAAGTGACAGGGGGCAACTATGGCTACACCTTC,CASKVTGGNYGYTF
13,TRBJ1-1,.,.,TRBV6-5,TGTGCCAGCTGGCGGCAGCTGAACACTGAAGCTTTCTTT,CASWRQLNTEAFF
14,TRBJ1-2,.,.,TRBV4-3,TGCGCCAGCAGCCAAGGTTATGCCTCCTATGGCTACACCTTC,CASSQGYASYGYTF
16,TRBJ1-6,few,TRBD1,TRBV4-3,TGCGCCAGCAGCCAAGATACAGGGGGAAATAATTCACCCCTCCACTTT,CASSQDTGGNNSPLHF
13,TRBJ1-2,.,.,TRBV5-4,TGTGCCAGCAGCCCCAGCGGGGGGTGGGGCTACACCTTC,CASSPSGGWGYTF
17,TRBJ2-2,.,TRBD1,TRBV2,TGTGCCAGCAGCCCAACATTAGGGACAGGCGTTATCCGGGAGCTGTTTTTT,CASSPTLGTGVIRELFF
10,TRBJ2-1,.,.,TRBV7-9,TGTGCCAGCAGCTCGCTGGAGCAGTTCTTC,CASSSLEQFF
16,TRBJ2-2,.,.,TRBV5-8,TGTGCCAGCACCCCGGGCATTCGGGAGAACACCGGGGAGCTGTTTTTT,CASTPGIRENTGELFF
15,TRBJ1-5,.,.,TRBV18,TGTGCCAGCTCACCTGGGGGCGCCTCCGATCAGCCCCAGCATTTT,CASSPGGASDQPQHF
15,TRBJ1-5,.,.,TRBV28,TGTGCCACAAAGGGCCACAAGGGACGTAATCAGCCCCAGCATTTT,CATKGHKGRNQPQHF
14,TRBJ1-2,.,TRBD1,TRBV19,TGTGCCAGTAGGCCGACAGGGGAGTCAGATGGCTACACCTTC,CASRPTGESDGYTF
15,TRBJ2-1,.,TRBD2,TRBV24-1,TGTGCCACCAGTGATCTCTCGGGGGGGCACAATGAGCAGTTCTTC,CATSDLSGGHNEQFF
14,TRBJ1-2,few,TRBD1,TRBV5-5,TGTGCCAGCAGCTCTACAGGGGGCAACTATGGCTACACCTTC,CASSSTGGNYGYTF
16,TRBJ1-4,.,TRBD1,TRBV9,TGTGCCAGCAGCGTAGAAGGGGGACAGGGACATGAAAAACTGTTTTTT,CASSVEGGQGHEKLFF
14,TRBJ1-6,.,TRBD1,TRBV4-1,TGCGCCAGCAGCCAACGGACAGGGAGAGAACCCCTCCACTTT,CASSQRTGREPLHF
13,TRBJ1-4,.,.,TRBV7-2,TGTGCCAGCGCCTTGGGGGCGAAAGAAAAACTGTTTTTT,CASALGAKEKLFF
13,TRBJ2-1,.,.,TRBV5-6,TGTGCCAGCAGCTTCGGAACCTACAATGAGCAGTTCTTC,CASSFGTYNEQFF
14,TRBJ2-5,.,.,TRBV5-5,TGTGCCAGGCAGGACTTTCCTCACCGAGAGACCCAGTACTTC,CARQDFPHRETQYF
16,TRBJ1-6,.,TRBD1,TRBV4-1,TGCGCCAGCAGCCAAGGCGAGGGACAGGGGTATTCACCCCTCCACTTT,CASSQGEGQGYSPLHF
15,TRBJ2-1,.,TRBD2,TRBV9,TGTGCCAGCAGCGTAGTAGCGGGGGTGGTGAATGAGCAGTTCTTC,CASSVVAGVVNEQFF
15,TRBJ1-2,.,TRBD1,TRBV9,TGTGCCAGCAGCGTAGGGGGACAGGGGAAATATGGCTACACCTTC,CASSVGGQGKYGYTF
14,TRBJ1-6,.,.,TRBV7-3,TGTGCCAGCAGCCAGGGTGGAGGGAGCTCACCCCTCCACTTT,CASSQGGGSSPLHF
15,TRBJ2-5,.,.,TRBV21-1,TGTGCCAGCATGCGGGGCGGGGGGCTCCAAGAGACCCAGTACTTC,CASMRGGGLQETQYF
13,TRBJ1-2,once,.,TRBV28,TGTGCCAGCAGTTCCGCAGGGTACTATGGCTACACCTTC,CASSSAGYYGYTF
14,TRBJ2-7,.,TRBD2,TRBV13,TGTGCCAGCAGCTTTCCGGGGGGTGTCTACGAGCAGTACTTC,CASSFPGGVYEQYF
14,TRBJ1-3,.,.,TRBV11-2,TGTGCCAGCAGCGCGCAATATGACGGGAACACCATATATTTT,CASSAQYDGNTIYF
16,TRBJ2-5,few,TRBD2,TRBV6-5,TGTGCCAGCAGTTTCCCGACTAGCGGGGGTCAAGAGACCCAGTACTTC,CASSFPTSGGQETQYF
14,TRBJ1-1,.,TRBD1,TRBV10-3,TGTGCCATAAGAACCGGGACAGTTAACACTGAAGCTTTCTTT,CAIRTGTVNTEAFF
13,TRBJ1-1,once,.,TRBV27,TGTGCCAGCAGTCTAGGGACATACACTGAAGCTTTCTTT,CASSLGTYTEAFF
13,TRBJ1-1,once,.,TRBV27,TGTGCCACTTCCTTCACAGTGAACACTGAAGCTTTCTTT,CATSFTVNTEAFF